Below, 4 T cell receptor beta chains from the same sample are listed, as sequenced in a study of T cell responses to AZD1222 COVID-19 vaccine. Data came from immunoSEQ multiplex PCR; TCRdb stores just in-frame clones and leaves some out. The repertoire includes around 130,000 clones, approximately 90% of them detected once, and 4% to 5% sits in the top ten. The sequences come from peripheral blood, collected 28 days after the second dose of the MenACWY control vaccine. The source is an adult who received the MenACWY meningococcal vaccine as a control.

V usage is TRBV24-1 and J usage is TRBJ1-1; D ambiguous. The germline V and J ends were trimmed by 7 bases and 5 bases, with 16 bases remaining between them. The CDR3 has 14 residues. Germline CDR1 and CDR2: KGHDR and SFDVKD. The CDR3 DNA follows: TGTGCCACCAGCCTTACTCCGAGTGGGACTGAAGCTTTCTTT. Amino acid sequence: CATSLTPSGTEAFF.

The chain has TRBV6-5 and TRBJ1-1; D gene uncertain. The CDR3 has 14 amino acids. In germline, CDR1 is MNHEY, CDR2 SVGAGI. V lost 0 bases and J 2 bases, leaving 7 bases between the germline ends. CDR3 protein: CASSYSGYNTEAFF. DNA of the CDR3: TGTGCCAGCAGTTACTCCGGCTATAACACTGAAGCTTTCTTT.

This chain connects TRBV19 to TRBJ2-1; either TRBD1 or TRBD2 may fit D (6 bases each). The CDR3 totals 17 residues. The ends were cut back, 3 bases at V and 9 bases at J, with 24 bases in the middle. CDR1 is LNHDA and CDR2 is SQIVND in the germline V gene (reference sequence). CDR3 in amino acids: CASSILGGGRLGSEQFF. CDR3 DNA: TGTGCCAGTAGTATCTTGGGGGGCGGTCGATTGGGGAGTGAGCAGTTCTTC.

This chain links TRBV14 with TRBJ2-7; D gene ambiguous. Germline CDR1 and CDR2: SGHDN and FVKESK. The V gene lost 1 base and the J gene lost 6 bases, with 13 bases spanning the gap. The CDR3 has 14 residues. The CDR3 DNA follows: TGTGCCAGCAGCCAAGCTGAGTACGCAGGCGAGCAGTACTTC. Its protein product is CASSQAEYAGEQYF.